The next 14 T cell receptor beta chains were all read from a single sample in a study of technical replicates of blood from a few donors. Assay: immunoSEQ multiplex PCR; the TCRdb copy retains only in-frame clones and omits some. This repertoire shows 60,000 to 90,000 clones, nearly 98% found once; its top ten account for approximately 0.21%. Sequenced sample: T cells isolated from PBMCs. These receptors all stem from a human donor in good health.

The rearrangement uses TRBV29-1 and TRBJ1-2, with TRBD1 matching over 7 bases. The ends lost 6 bases at V and 8 bases at J; junction bases unmatched: 6. CDR3 length equals 11 residues. Looked up from germline, CDR1 is SQVTM and CDR2 is ANQGSEA. CDR3 amino acids: CSVRGLGGYTF. In nucleotides, the CDR3 is TGCAGCGTAAGGGGGCTAGGGGGCTACACCTTC.

CDR3 sequence (DNA): TGCGCCAGCAGCCAAGATCGAGATAGCGGGAGGGCCGCAGAGACCCAGTACTTC. Encoded protein: CASSQDRDSGRAAETQYF. The chain carries TRBV4-1 and TRBJ2-5; 11 nucleotides agree with TRBD2. Germline CDR1 MGHRA, CDR2 YSYEKL. Trimming cost V 0 bases and J 4 bases; bases outside gene matches: 10. The CDR3 is 18 residues long.

This chain connects TRBV18 to TRBJ1-2; 9 bases map to TRBD1. With 1 base clipped from V and 3 bases from J, the junction kept 9 bases outside the gene matches. Looked up from germline, CDR1 is KGHSH and CDR2 is LQKENI. The CDR3 has 17 amino acids. CDR3: CASSPLSIDRGDYGYTF. In nucleotides, the CDR3 is TGTGCCAGCTCACCACTTTCGATCGACAGGGGGGACTATGGCTACACCTTC.

The V gene is TRBV7-9, the J gene TRBJ1-1, with 10 bases fitting TRBD1. V lost 5 bases, J lost 4 bases, and 7 bases stayed unmatched. Germline V gives CDR1 SEHNR, CDR2 FQNEAQ (reference sequence). The CDR3 spans 15 residues. The CDR3 sequence: CASSVPGQGFTEAFF. CDR3 in DNA: TGTGCCAGCAGCGTACCGGGACAGGGGTTCACTGAAGCTTTCTTT.

The chain employs TRBV7-9 and TRBJ2-3, with 11 nucleotides matching TRBD2. Germline CDR1 and CDR2: SEHNR and FQNEAQ (reference sequence). Unmatched junction bases numbered 2, after V lost 1 base and J lost 2 bases. The CDR3 length is 16 residues. This chain's CDR3 is CASSLELAGVTDTQYF. In DNA form, the CDR3 reads TGTGCCAGCAGCTTAGAACTAGCGGGAGTCACAGATACGCAGTATTTT. Full variable domain (remainder filled in from reference TRBV7-9 and TRBJ2-3): DTGVSQNPRHKITKRGQNVTFRCDPISEHNRLYWYRQTLGQGPEFLTYFQNEAQLEKSRLLSDRFSAERPKGSFSTLEIQRTEQGDSAMYLCASSLELAGVTDTQYFGPGTRLTVL.

CDR3 protein: CSVCLATSGMNEQFF. CDR3 nucleotides: TGCAGCGTCTGTCTGGCCACTAGCGGGATGAATGAGCAGTTCTTC. The chain couples TRBV29-1 to TRBJ2-1; 10 bases are shared with TRBD2. Germline V gene lookup returns CDR1 SQVTM and CDR2 ANQGSEA. This CDR3 is built from 15 residues. With V trimmed by 6 bases and J by 7 bases, 12 bases remained unmatched.

The chain recombines TRBV4-1 with TRBJ2-5; weak D call: TRBD1 (6 bases). V lost 1 base to trimming and J lost 2 bases, with 11 bases between them. Germline CDR1 reads MGHRA; CDR2 reads YSYEKL. The CDR3 covers 15 residues. The CDR3, as DNA: TGCGCCAGCAGCCAAGTTGACCAGGGGCAAGAGACCCAGTACTTC. The encoded protein is CASSQVDQGQETQYF.

The rearrangement joins TRBV28 to TRBJ1-1; no firm D call. Between the trimmed V and J ends, which lost 4 bases and 0 bases, there was a span of 6 bases. Germline CDR1 MDHEN, CDR2 SYDVKM. This CDR3 has 13 residues. The CDR3 DNA sequence: TGTGCCAGCAGTTCACTGATGAACACTGAAGCTTTCTTT. Residues: CASSSLMNTEAFF.

The chain carries TRBV4-1 and TRBJ1-2; possible D gene TRBD1, 6 bases. V lost 0 bases and J lost 4, with 12 bases in between. Germline CDR1 MGHRA, CDR2 YSYEKL. The CDR3 has 15 residues. The CDR3 here is CASSQEDSPFYGYTF. The CDR3 DNA is TGCGCCAGCAGCCAAGAGGACAGTCCCTTCTATGGCTACACCTTC.

The chain combines TRBV12-2 with TRBJ1-6; the table's D call of TRBD1 was not tested on the DNA. TRBV12-2 is listed as a pseudogene. There are 13 residues in the CDR3. CDR3 amino acids: CASRSKGSSPLHF. The CDR3 region has the DNA TGTGCAAGTCGCTCCAAGGGGTCTTCACCCCTCCACTTT.

The chain carries TRBV29-1 and TRBJ1-2; 12 positions agree with TRBD1. CDR3 length equals 13 residues. Germline CDR1 reads SQVTM; CDR2 reads ANQGSEA. Losses at the gene ends were 3 bases for V and 7 bases for J; bases not matched to a gene: 3. CDR3: CSVDRDRGPGYTF. The CDR3 bases are TGCAGCGTTGATAGGGACAGGGGGCCTGGCTACACCTTC.

The chain uses TRBV5-1 and TRBJ2-1; 8 nucleotides align to TRBD2. This CDR3 region has 16 residues. The trim removed 5 bases at V and 4 bases at J, leaving 11 bases unmatched. Germline V gene lookup returns CDR1 SGHRS and CDR2 YFSETQ. For the CDR3, the DNA is TGCGCCAGCAGGGCCTTACAGCGGGGGACTTACAATGAGCAGTTCTTC. This translates into CASRALQRGTYNEQFF.

This clone came up once. CDR3 nucleotides: TGTGCCAGCAGTGATACCGTAGCGGGAGAGGAGTACTTC. Protein product: CASSDTVAGEEYF. The chain employs TRBV6-1 and TRBJ2-7, with 9 positions matching TRBD2. This CDR3 comprises 13 residues. Trimming removed 3 bases from V and 11 bases from J; junction bases left unmatched: 8. The germline V gene has CDR1 MNHNS and CDR2 SASEGT.

CDR3 amino acids: CANLVDRNTEAFF. For the CDR3, the DNA is TGTGCCAACCTCGTTGACAGGAACACTGAAGCTTTCTTT. The V call is TRBV2, the J call TRBJ1-1; D is possibly TRBD1 (5 bases). With 10 bases removed from V and 1 base from J, the gap between germline ends came to 13 bases. The CDR3 consists of 13 residues. CDR1 SNHLY and CDR2 FYNNEI come from the germline V gene.